The entry that follows covers one TCR beta chain sequence. V was pared by 5 bases and J by 1 base, with 11 bases between. This CDR3 spans 14 amino acids. The V gene's germline CDR1 is SGHTA and CDR2 FQGTGA. Under the authors' procedure: Reference gene primer amplification gave nucleated cell count estimates. The protocol was immunoSEQ multiplex PCR, while the TCRdb copy is restricted to in-frame clones and leaves out a portion. V and J calls and clone size are given by that table; D and trimming were obtained from the DNA. Of approximately 100,000 clones in the sample, around 78% were seen once. The data belong to a study of blood T cell repertoires in COVID-19. Study at large: Sites across the United States, Italy and Spain contributed samples from acute and convalescent COVID-19. Sources were T cells, B-cell-depleted T cells, or PBMCs; the material itself was cDNA or gDNA.

The sequence derives from a woman aged 55-69 years with acute or convalescent COVID-19. The chain uses TRBV7-3 and TRBJ1-1; the D gene is possibly TRBD1 (5 bases). Sequencing was done on a sample of peripheral blood. The CDR3: CASSLLGENTEAFF. The CDR3 DNA reads TGTGCCAGCAGCCTGCTAGGGGAGAACACTGAAGCTTTCTTT. The full variable domain, with the rest looked up from reference TRBV7-3 and TRBJ1-1, is GAGVSQTPSNKVTEKGKYVELRCDPISGHTALYWYRQSLGQGPEFLIYFQGTGAADDSGLPNDRFFAVRPEGSVSTLKIQRTERGDSAVYLCASSLLGENTEAFFGQGTRLTVV.